A single sample gave rise to the 25 T cell receptor beta chains below, sequenced in a study of blood T cell repertoires in COVID-19. Repertoires were generated with immunoSEQ multiplex PCR, while TCRdb's copy carries only in-frame clones and drops some. Of about 260,000 clones listed, about nine tenths were seen once; the top ten hold 2.5% to 3%. The sample consisted of peripheral blood. The source of these receptors is a person aged 18 to 35 with COVID-19, enrolled during active disease.

V is TRBV19 and J is TRBJ2-2, with D tentatively TRBD1 (5 bases). The ends were cut back, 5 bases at V and 7 bases at J, with 14 bases in the middle. The germline V gene has CDR1 LNHDA and CDR2 SQIVND (reference sequence). The CDR3 is 14 amino acids. This CDR3 is CASSGTGSGGELFF. DNA for the CDR3: TGTGCCAGTAGTGGCACAGGCTCGGGCGGGGAGCTGTTTTTT.

This rearrangement joins TRBV6-6 to TRBJ1-1; TRBD1 agrees at 8 bases. Trimming cost V 10 bases and J 4 bases; bases outside gene matches: 11. The CDR3 runs 14 residues. Germline-derived CDR1 and CDR2 are MNHNY and SVGAGI (reference sequence). The CDR3 sequence is CAIRSQGAGTEAFF. CDR3 nucleotide sequence: TGTGCCATCCGTTCGCAGGGGGCTGGCACTGAAGCTTTCTTT.

The chain joins TRBV27 to TRBJ2-3, with D perhaps TRBD1 (6 bases). Looked up from germline, CDR1 is MNHEY and CDR2 is SMNVEV (reference sequence). This CDR3 spans 13 amino acids. V lost 7 bases, J lost 3 bases, and 11 bases lay in between. The CDR3 nucleotides are TGTGCCAGCAAATTACAGGGTACAGATACGCAGTATTTT. This translates into CASKLQGTDTQYF.

The chain is built from TRBV7-3 and TRBJ2-1, with 10 bases lining up with TRBD1. The CDR3 covers 15 residues. Germline V lookup: CDR1 SGHTA, CDR2 FQGTGA. Trimming removed 3 bases from V and 1 base from J; junction bases left unmatched: 0. The CDR3 bases are TGTGCCAGCAGCTTGGACAGGGGGTCCTACAATGAGCAGTTCTTC. Translated, it gives CASSLDRGSYNEQFF.

This sequence joins TRBV29-1 and TRBJ2-3; a weak D match, TRBD1 (6 bases). The CDR3 consists of 14 residues. Germline CDR1 and CDR2: SQVTM and ANQGSEA. V lost 1 base and J lost 0, with 8 bases in between. This CDR3 is CSVEGGQSTDTQYF. The CDR3 coding sequence is TGCAGCGTTGAAGGGGGGCAAAGCACAGATACGCAGTATTTT.

The V and J genes are TRBV11-3 and TRBJ1-1; TRBD1 is a possible D gene (6 bases). The CDR3 is 12 residues long. The V and J ends lost 8 bases and 7 bases respectively, with 14 bases between them. Per the germline V gene, CDR1 is SGHNT and CDR2 is YENEEA. The CDR3 region has the DNA TGTGCCAGCGGTGACAGGAAGGGTGAAGCTTTCTTT. It specifies CASGDRKGEAFF.

V is TRBV2 and J is TRBJ2-7; D is ambiguous. CDR3 length: 15 residues. Germline CDR1 and CDR2: SNHLY and FYNNEI. The V end was cut by 3 bases, the J end by 0 bases, with 12 bases between. The CDR3 here is CASSDLTGVSYEQYF. In nucleotides, the CDR3 is TGTGCCAGCAGTGACTTGACTGGAGTCTCCTACGAGCAGTACTTC.

V usage is TRBV18 and J usage is TRBJ2-3, with D possibly TRBD1 on 9 matching bases. The V and J ends lost 2 bases and 1 base respectively, with 22 bases between them. Looked up from germline, CDR1 is KGHSH and CDR2 is LQKENI. This CDR3 is built from 19 residues. CDR3 sequence (DNA): TGTGCCAGCTCACCAGACAGGGGGATAACTAGCGGTGGCACAGATACGCAGTATTTT. It codes for CASSPDRGITSGGTDTQYF.

The chain couples TRBV27 to TRBJ2-1, with D maybe TRBD2 (5 bases). The length of the CDR3 is 13 residues. CDR1 is MNHEY and CDR2 is SMNVEV in the germline V gene (reference sequence). The V and J ends lost 2 bases and 8 bases respectively, with 10 bases between them. CDR3 loop: CASSLQGSHEQFF. The DNA for the CDR3 is TGTGCCAGCAGTTTACAAGGGAGCCATGAGCAGTTCTTC.

The CDR3 is CASSRWQRDGETQYF. CDR3 DNA: TGTGCCAGCAGCCGATGGCAGCGGGACGGGGAGACCCAGTACTTC. The chain links TRBV3-1 (or the pseudogene TRBV3-2) to TRBJ2-5, with 7 bases aligning to TRBD2. The CDR3 contains 15 residues. The V gene's germline CDR1 is LGHDT and CDR2 YNNKEL (reference sequence). The J segment lost 5 bases and the V segment lost 4 bases, leaving 10 bases of the junction unmatched.

The chain joins TRBV24-1 to TRBJ2-1; TRBD1 might be the D (6 bases). With 4 bases removed from V and 7 bases from J, the gap between germline ends came to 19 bases. The CDR3 totals 16 residues. Germline CDR1 is KGHDR and CDR2 is SFDVKD. The CDR3 reads CATSDPPRGGGNEQFF. The CDR3 DNA sequence: TGTGCCACCAGTGACCCGCCGCGTGGGGGCGGTAATGAGCAGTTCTTC.

The V call is TRBV6-4, the J call TRBJ2-1; the match to TRBD1 covers 12 bases. V was clipped by 4 bases and J by 8 bases; unmatched bases: 3. The length of the CDR3 is 14 residues. Per germline, CDR1 MRHNA and CDR2 SNTAGT. CDR3 nucleotides: TGTGCCAGCAGTGCCGGGACAGGGGGCGATGAGCAGTTCTTC. It translates to CASSAGTGGDEQFF.

The chain is built from TRBV5-1 and TRBJ2-3; TRBD1 aligns across 7 bases. V was pared by 3 bases and J by 1 base, with 11 bases of the junction left unmatched. The germline gives CDR1 SGHRS, CDR2 YFSETQ. This CDR3 has 17 amino acids. CDR3 loop: CASSWGPTGLGTDTQYF. The CDR3, as DNA: TGCGCCAGCAGCTGGGGTCCGACAGGGTTAGGCACAGATACGCAGTATTTT.

The J gene is TRBJ2-1, the V gene TRBV19; D might be TRBD1 (5 bases). Trimming shortened V by 5 bases and J by 6 bases, and 11 bases separated the two germline ends. Germline values: CDR1 LNHDA, CDR2 SQIVND (reference sequence). This CDR3 contains 13 residues. CDR3 sequence (DNA): TGTGCCAGTAGTTTCCAGGGAATCAATGAGCAGTTCTTC. It encodes CASSFQGINEQFF. The variable domain in full, completed from reference TRBV19 and TRBJ2-1, reads DGGITQSPKYLFRKEGQNVTLSCEQNLNHDAMYWYRQDPGQGLRLIYYSQIVNDFQKGDIAEGYSVSREKKESFPLTVTSAQKNPTAFYLCASSFQGINEQFFGPGTRLTVL.

J is TRBJ2-1 and V is TRBV11-3; 10 nucleotides align to TRBD2. The germline CDR1 and CDR2 sequences are SGHNT and YENEEA. The CDR3 runs to 17 residues. The junction had 12 bases not matched to a gene; V was cut back by 5 bases and J by 5 bases. DNA for the CDR3: TGTGCCAGCAGCCCTGGGGTAGCGGGAGGCCTAAACAATGAGCAGTTCTTC. This encodes CASSPGVAGGLNNEQFF.

The chain uses TRBV12-3 or TRBV12-4 and TRBJ2-7; perhaps TRBD2 as D (5 bases). This CDR3 contains 12 residues. Trimming removed 8 bases at V and 3 bases at J, with 11 bases between. CDR3 sequence reads: CASSDSYYEQYF. The CDR3, as DNA: TGTGCCAGCTCGGACTCTTACTACGAGCAGTACTTC.

The CDR3 DNA is TGTGCCAGCAGCGTAGTAAGCGGAGGGTTCACAGATACGCAGTATTTT. Its translation: CASSVVSGGFTDTQYF. The rearrangement uses TRBV9 and TRBJ2-3; a weak D match, TRBD2 (6 bases). V was clipped by 0 bases and J by 2 bases, with 13 bases between them. The germline V gene encodes CDR1 SGDLS and CDR2 YYNGEE. This CDR3 is built from 16 residues.

The rearrangement links TRBV4-1 to TRBJ1-4, with D possibly being TRBD1 (5 bases). The CDR3 loop spans 15 amino acids. The germline V and J ends were trimmed by 3 bases and 5 bases, with 13 bases remaining between them. Germline-derived CDR1 and CDR2 are MGHRA and YSYEKL. The CDR3 DNA follows: TGCGCCAGCAGCCAGCCCGGGACTCCAAATGAAAAACTGTTTTTT. Amino acid sequence: CASSQPGTPNEKLFF.

A word on this clone: Different DNA sequences within this sample yield the same CDR3. V gene TRBV19 combines with J gene TRBJ1-1; no clear D gene. The CDR3 has 12 amino acids. Germline-derived CDR1 and CDR2 are LNHDA and SQIVND (reference sequence). V was clipped by 3 bases and J by 5 bases, with 7 bases between them. The CDR3 spells CASSIGITEAFF. Written as DNA, the CDR3 is TGTGCCAGTAGTATCGGGATAACTGAAGCTTTCTTT.

The chain uses TRBV5-1 and TRBJ2-5, with 7 bases fitting TRBD2. With V trimmed by 4 bases and J by 2 bases, 8 bases remained unmatched. The CDR3 has 15 amino acids. Germline loops: CDR1 SGHRS, CDR2 YFSETQ. This CDR3 is CASSPSGGSQETQYF. CDR3 DNA sequence: TGCGCCAGCAGCCCGTCGGGGGGAAGTCAAGAGACCCAGTACTTC.

The J gene is TRBJ2-3, the V gene TRBV7-6, with D possibly matching TRBD1 (5 bases). Between the trimmed V and J ends, which lost 4 bases and 0 bases, there was a span of 11 bases. The CDR3 is made up of 15 amino acids. The germline CDR1 and CDR2 sequences are SGHVS and FNYEAQ. Written as DNA, the CDR3 is TGTGCCAGCAGCTCAGGGTCGTGGAGCACAGATACGCAGTATTTT. Amino acid sequence: CASSSGSWSTDTQYF.

The chain employs TRBV6-6 and TRBJ2-5; D gene unclear. Trimming stripped 6 bases from V and 2 bases from J, with 10 bases between. In germline, CDR1 is MNHNY, CDR2 SVGAGI (reference sequence). CDR3 size: 13 residues. In DNA form, the CDR3 reads TGTGCCAGCAGCCCAACAGAACAAGAGACCCAGTACTTC. Amino acid sequence: CASSPTEQETQYF.

The chain carries TRBV7-3 and TRBJ2-3; 16 bases are a match to TRBD2. The CDR3 sequence is 18 residues long. The germline V gene has CDR1 SGHTA and CDR2 FQGTGA. The V and J ends lost 10 bases and 3 bases, in that order; junction bases with no gene match: 13. CDR3: CAKTPGLAGGPVTDTQYF. CDR3 nucleotides: TGTGCCAAAACTCCGGGACTAGCGGGAGGGCCAGTAACAGATACGCAGTATTTT.

The J gene is TRBJ2-3, the V gene TRBV3-1 (or the pseudogene TRBV3-2); D is ambiguous. The CDR3 is 15 residues long. Trimming removed 7 bases at V and 6 bases at J, with 20 bases between. Germline values: CDR1 LGHDT, CDR2 YNNKEL (reference sequence). CDR3: CASNGGLPSSDTQYF. Here the CDR3 DNA reads TGTGCCAGCAACGGCGGCTTACCCTCGTCGGATACGCAGTATTTT.

The chain links TRBV24-1 to TRBJ1-5; possible D gene TRBD1, 6 bases. The V end was cut by 4 bases, the J end by 3 bases, with 9 bases between. This CDR3 has 14 amino acids. Per germline, CDR1 KGHDR and CDR2 SFDVKD. The CDR3 sequence: CATSEWTDNQPQHF. As DNA, the CDR3 is TGTGCCACCAGTGAATGGACAGACAATCAGCCCCAGCATTTT.